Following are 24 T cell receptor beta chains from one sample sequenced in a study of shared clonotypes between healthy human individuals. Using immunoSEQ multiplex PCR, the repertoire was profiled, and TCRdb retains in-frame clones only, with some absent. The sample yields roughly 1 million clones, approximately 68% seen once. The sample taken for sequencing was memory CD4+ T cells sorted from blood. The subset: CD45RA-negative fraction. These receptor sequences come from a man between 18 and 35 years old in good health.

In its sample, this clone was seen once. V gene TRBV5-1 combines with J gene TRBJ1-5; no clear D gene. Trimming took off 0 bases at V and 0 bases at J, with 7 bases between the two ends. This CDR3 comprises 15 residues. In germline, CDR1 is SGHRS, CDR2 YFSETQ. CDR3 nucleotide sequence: TGCGCCAGCAGCTTGGGAGATTATAGCAATCAGCCCCAGCATTTT. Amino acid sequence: CASSLGDYSNQPQHF.

The CDR3 DNA reads TGTGCCACCAGCGATACCGGGGGTTACGGAGAGGGCTACACCTTC. This sequence encodes CATSDTGGYGEGYTF. The rearrangement uses TRBV15 and TRBJ1-2, with D tentatively TRBD1 (5 bases). The V end was cut by 5 bases, the J end by 8 bases, with 21 bases between. Per germline, CDR1 LNHNV and CDR2 YYDKDF (reference sequence). This CDR3 comprises 15 residues.

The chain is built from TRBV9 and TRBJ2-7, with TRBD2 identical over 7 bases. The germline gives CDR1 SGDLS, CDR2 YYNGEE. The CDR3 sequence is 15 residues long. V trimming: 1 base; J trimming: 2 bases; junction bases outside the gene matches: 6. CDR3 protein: CASSVHLAETYEQYF. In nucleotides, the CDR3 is TGTGCCAGCAGCGTACATCTAGCGGAGACCTACGAGCAGTACTTC.

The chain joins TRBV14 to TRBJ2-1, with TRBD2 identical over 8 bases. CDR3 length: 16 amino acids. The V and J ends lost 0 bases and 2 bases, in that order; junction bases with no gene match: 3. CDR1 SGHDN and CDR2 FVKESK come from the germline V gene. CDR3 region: CASSQEGTRAYNEQFF. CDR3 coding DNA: TGTGCCAGCAGCCAAGAGGGGACTAGAGCCTACAATGAGCAGTTCTTC.

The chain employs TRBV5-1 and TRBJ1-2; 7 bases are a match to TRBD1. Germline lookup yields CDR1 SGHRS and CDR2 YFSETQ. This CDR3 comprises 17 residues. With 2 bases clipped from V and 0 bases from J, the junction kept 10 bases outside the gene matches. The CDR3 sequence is CASSLGFRDSPNYGYTF. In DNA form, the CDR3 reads TGCGCCAGCAGCTTAGGGTTTCGGGACAGTCCTAACTATGGCTACACCTTC.

The CDR3 region has the DNA TGTGCCAGCTCACCATCCCGGGGAACTGAAGCTTTCTTT. The encoded protein is CASSPSRGTEAFF. This chain uses TRBV18 with TRBJ1-1; D is unresolved. The ends were cut back, 2 bases at V and 5 bases at J, with 9 bases in the middle. CDR1 is KGHSH, CDR2 LQKENI, per germline. The CDR3 covers 13 residues.

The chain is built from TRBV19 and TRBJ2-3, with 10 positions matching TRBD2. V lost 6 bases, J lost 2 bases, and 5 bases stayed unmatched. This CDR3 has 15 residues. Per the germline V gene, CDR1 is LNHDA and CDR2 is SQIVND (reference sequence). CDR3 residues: CASSETSGPTDTQYF. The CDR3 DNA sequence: TGTGCCAGTAGCGAGACTAGCGGGCCCACAGATACGCAGTATTTT.

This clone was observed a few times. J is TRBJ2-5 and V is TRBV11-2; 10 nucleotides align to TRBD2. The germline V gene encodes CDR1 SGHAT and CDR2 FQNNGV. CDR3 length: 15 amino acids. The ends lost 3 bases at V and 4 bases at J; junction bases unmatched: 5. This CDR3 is CASSLSGGAGETQYF. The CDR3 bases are TGTGCCAGCAGCTTGAGCGGGGGGGCCGGAGAGACCCAGTACTTC.

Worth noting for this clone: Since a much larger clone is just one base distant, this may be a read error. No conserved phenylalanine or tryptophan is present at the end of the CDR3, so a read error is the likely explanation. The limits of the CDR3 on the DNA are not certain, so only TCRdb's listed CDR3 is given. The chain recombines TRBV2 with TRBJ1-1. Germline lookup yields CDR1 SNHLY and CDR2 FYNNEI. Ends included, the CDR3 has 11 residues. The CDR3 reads CAGSARGTNPN.

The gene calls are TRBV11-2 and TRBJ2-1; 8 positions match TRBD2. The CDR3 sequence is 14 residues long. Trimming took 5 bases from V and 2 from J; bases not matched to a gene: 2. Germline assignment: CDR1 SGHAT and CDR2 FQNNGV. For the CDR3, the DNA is TGTGCCAGCAGCCAAGCGGGGGCCTACAATGAGCAGTTCTTC. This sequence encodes CASSQAGAYNEQFF.

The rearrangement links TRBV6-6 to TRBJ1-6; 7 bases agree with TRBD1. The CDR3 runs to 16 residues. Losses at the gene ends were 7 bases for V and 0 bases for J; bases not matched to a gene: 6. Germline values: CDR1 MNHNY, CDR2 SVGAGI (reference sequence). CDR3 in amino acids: CASTPEGASYNSPLHF. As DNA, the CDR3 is TGTGCCAGCACCCCAGAGGGGGCCTCCTATAATTCACCCCTCCACTTT.

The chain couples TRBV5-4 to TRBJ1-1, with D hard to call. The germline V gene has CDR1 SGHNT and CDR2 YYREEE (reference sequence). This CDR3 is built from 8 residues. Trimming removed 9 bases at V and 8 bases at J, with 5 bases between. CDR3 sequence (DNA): TGTGCCATCCTCGAAGCTTTCTTT. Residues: CAILEAFF. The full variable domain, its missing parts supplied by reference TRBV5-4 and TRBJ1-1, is ETGVTQSPTHLIKTRGQQVTLRCSSQSGHNTVSWYQQALGQGPQFIFQYYREEENGRGNFPPRFSGLQFPNYSSELNVNALELDDSALYLCAILEAFFGQGTRLTVV.

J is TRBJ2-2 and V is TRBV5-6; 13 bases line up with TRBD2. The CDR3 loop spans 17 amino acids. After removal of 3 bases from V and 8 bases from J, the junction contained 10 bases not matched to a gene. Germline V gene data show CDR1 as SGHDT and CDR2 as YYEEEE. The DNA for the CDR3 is TGTGCCAGCAGCTGGGGGACTAGCGGGACCCGAATAGGGGAGCTGTTTTTT. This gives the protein CASSWGTSGTRIGELFF.

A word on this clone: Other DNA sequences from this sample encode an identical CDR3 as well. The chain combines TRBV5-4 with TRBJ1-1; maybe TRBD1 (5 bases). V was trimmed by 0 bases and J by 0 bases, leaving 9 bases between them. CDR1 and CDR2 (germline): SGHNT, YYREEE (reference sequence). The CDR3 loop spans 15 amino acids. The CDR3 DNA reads TGTGCCAGCAGCTTGGATAGGGGCGTGAACACTGAAGCTTTCTTT. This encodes CASSLDRGVNTEAFF.

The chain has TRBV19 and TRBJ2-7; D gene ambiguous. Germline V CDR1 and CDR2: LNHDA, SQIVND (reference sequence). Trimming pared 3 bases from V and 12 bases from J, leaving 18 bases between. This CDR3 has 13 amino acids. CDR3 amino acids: CASSMPPSPSRYF. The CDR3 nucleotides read TGTGCCAGTAGTATGCCCCCCTCACCCAGTCGGTACTTC. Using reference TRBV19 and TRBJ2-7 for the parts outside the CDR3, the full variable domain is DGGITQSPKYLFRKEGQNVTLSCEQNLNHDAMYWYRQDPGQGLRLIYYSQIVNDFQKGDIAEGYSVSREKKESFPLTVTSAQKNPTAFYLCASSMPPSPSRYFGPGTRLTVT.

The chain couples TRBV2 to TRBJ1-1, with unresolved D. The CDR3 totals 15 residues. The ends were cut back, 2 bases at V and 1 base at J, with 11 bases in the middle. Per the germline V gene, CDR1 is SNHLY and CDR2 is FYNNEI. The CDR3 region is CASSENPHGNTEAFF. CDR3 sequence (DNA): TGTGCCAGCAGTGAAAACCCTCACGGGAACACTGAAGCTTTCTTT.

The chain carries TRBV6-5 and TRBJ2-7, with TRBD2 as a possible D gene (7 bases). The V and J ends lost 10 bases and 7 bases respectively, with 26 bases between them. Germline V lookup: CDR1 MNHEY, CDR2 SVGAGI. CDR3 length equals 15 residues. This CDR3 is CATTSRGAGPSEQYF. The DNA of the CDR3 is TGTGCCACCACCTCCCGGGGGGCAGGACCTTCAGAGCAGTACTTC.

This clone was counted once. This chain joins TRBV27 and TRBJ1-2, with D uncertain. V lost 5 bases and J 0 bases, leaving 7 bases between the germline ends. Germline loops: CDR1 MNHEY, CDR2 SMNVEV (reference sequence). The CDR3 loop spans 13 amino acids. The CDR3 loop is CASSPRANYGYTF. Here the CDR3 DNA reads TGTGCCAGCAGTCCCCGGGCTAACTATGGCTACACCTTC.

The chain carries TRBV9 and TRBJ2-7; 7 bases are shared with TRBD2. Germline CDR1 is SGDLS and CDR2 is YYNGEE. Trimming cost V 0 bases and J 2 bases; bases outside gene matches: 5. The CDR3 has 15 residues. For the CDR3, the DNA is TGTGCCAGCAGCGTAGACACGGGGGGAACCTACGAGCAGTACTTC. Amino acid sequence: CASSVDTGGTYEQYF. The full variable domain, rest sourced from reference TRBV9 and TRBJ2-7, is DSGVTQTPKHLITATGQRVTLRCSPRSGDLSVYWYQQSLDQGLQFLIQYYNGEERAKGNILERFSAQQFPDLHSELNLSSLELGDSALYFCASSVDTGGTYEQYFGPGTRLTVT.

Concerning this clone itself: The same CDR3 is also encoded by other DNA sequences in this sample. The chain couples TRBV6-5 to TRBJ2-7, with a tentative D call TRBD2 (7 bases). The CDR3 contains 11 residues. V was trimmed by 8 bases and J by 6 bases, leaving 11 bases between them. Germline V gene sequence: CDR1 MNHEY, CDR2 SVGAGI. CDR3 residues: CASRRGGEQYF. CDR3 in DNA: TGTGCCAGCCGAAGGGGGGGCGAGCAGTACTTC.

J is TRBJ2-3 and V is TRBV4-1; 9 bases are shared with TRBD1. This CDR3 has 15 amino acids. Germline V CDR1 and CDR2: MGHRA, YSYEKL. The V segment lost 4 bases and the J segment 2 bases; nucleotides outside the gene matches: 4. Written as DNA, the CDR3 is TGCGCCAGCAGCCGTACAGGGGGCTACACAGATACGCAGTATTTT. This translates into CASSRTGGYTDTQYF.

CDR3 DNA: TGTGCCATCAGGCCTGACGAACGGGGATACACCATATATTTT. This translates into CAIRPDERGYTIYF. The rearrangement joins TRBV10-3 to TRBJ1-3; no clear D. CDR3 length: 14 amino acids. Trimming removed 6 bases from V and 8 bases from J, with 17 bases in between. The germline V gene has CDR1 ENHRY and CDR2 SYGVKD.

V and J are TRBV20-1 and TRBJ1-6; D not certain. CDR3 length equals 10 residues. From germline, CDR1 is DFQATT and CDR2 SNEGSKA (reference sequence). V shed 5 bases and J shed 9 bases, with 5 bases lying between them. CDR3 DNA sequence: TGCAGTGCTGTTGGTTCACCCCTCCACTTT. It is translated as CSAVGSPLHF.

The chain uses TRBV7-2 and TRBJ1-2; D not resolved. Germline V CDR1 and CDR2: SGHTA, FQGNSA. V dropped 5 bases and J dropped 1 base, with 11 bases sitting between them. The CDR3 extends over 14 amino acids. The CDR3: CASSLTVGNYGYTF. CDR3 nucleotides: TGTGCCAGCAGCCTTACGGTGGGTAACTATGGCTACACCTTC.